The T cell receptor beta chain under discussion was sequenced for a study of cytomegalovirus exposure and HLA in healthy donors. CDR3 length: 15 amino acids. Germline V gene data show CDR1 as LGHNA and CDR2 as YNFKEQ. The ends were cut back, 4 bases at V and 6 bases at J, with 16 bases in the middle. Concerning this clone itself: Its antigen is not identified.

General study findings and limits: CMV antigen specificity of a few CMV-associated chains was confirmed in vitro.

Assay used: immunoSEQ multiplex PCR; TCRdb lists only in-frame clones, some missing. The table includes fewer than 85,000 clones, approximately 90% detected once. Separate from the roughly 700-subject first cohort, the approximately 120-subject validation cohort was the one that the donors belonged to. The source of this sequence is a young woman in good health and CMV-seropositive. The chain couples TRBV4-2 to TRBJ2-1; a possible D gene is TRBD2 (6 bases). Sequenced input: PBMCs. CDR3 in DNA: TGTGCCAGCAGCCCCCCGGGACTTCCACCCAATGAGCAGTTCTTC. As protein: CASSPPGLPPNEQFF.